The 26 T cell receptor beta chains below come from one sample, sequenced in a study of breast tumors, draining lymph nodes, adjacent tissues. Axillary draining lymph nodes of breast cancer patients supplied the node samples. MiXCR was run by TCRdb on the multiplex PCR reads, yielding one entry per CDR3 protein. The sample has under 300,000 distinct CDR3 sequences; less than 45% are singletons. Sequenced material: axillary lymph node tissue. All receptors come from a female donor with breast cancer. Some clones in this sample may be carry-over from other donors' samples.

The table lists this clonotype with many counts. The chain joins TRBV9 to TRBJ2-3, with a possible D match to TRBD1 (6 bases). CDR3 length: 15 amino acids. Per the germline V gene, CDR1 is SGDLS and CDR2 is YYNGEE. With 0 bases removed from V and 4 bases from J, the gap between germline ends came to 12 bases. CDR3 residues: CASSVEGTKSDTQYF. CDR3 nucleotide sequence: TGTGCCAGCAGCGTAGAGGGGACAAAATCAGATACGCAGTATTTT. Supplemented by reference TRBV9 and TRBJ2-3, the full variable domain reads DSGVTQTPKHLITATGQRVTLRCSPRSGDLSVYWYQQSLDQGLQFLIQYYNGEERAKGNILERFSAQQFPDLHSELNLSSLELGDSALYFCASSVEGTKSDTQYFGPGTRLTVL.

This chain's CDR3 is CASSLGAAGGNNEQFF. The CDR3 DNA sequence: TGCGCCAGCAGCTTGGGGGCAGCGGGAGGAAACAATGAGCAGTTCTTC. The rearrangement links TRBV5-1 to TRBJ2-1; 9 bases fit TRBD2. The germline V gene encodes CDR1 SGHRS and CDR2 YFSETQ. After removal of 0 bases from V and 5 bases from J, the junction contained 6 bases not matched to a gene. The CDR3 spans 16 residues.

The V call is TRBV7-2, the J call TRBJ1-5; 8 positions match TRBD1. The CDR3 is 16 amino acids. Germline CDR1 and CDR2: SGHTA and FQGNSA. The ends lost 4 bases at V and 3 bases at J; junction bases unmatched: 8. CDR3 bases: TGTGCCAGCAGCTCCAGGGGGCGGAGAATCAATCAGCCCCAGCATTTT. Protein sequence: CASSSRGRRINQPQHF.

This clonotype was seen at least ten times. The CDR3 loop is CASSFLGQGVTGELFF. Written as DNA, the CDR3 is TGTGCCAGCAGCTTCTTGGGGCAGGGAGTAACCGGGGAGCTGTTTTTT. The genes are TRBV7-3 and TRBJ2-2, with D perhaps assigned TRBD1 or TRBD2 (5 bases each). This CDR3 region has 16 residues. In germline, CDR1 is SGHTA, CDR2 FQGTGA. Trimming shortened V by 3 bases and J by 5 bases, and 16 bases separated the two germline ends.

This clonotype was seen many times. The chain recombines TRBV24-1 with TRBJ2-3, with TRBD1 matching 8 bases. This CDR3 region has 15 residues. V trimming: 5 bases; J trimming: 3 bases; junction bases outside the gene matches: 6. The germline gives CDR1 KGHDR, CDR2 SFDVKD. The CDR3 DNA is TGTGCCACCAGTGGAGCAGGGGGCAGAACAGATACGCAGTATTTT. This gives the protein CATSGAGGRTDTQYF.

This clonotype was seen repeatedly, ten times or more. V is TRBV7-3 and J is TRBJ2-1, with D unresolved. The CDR3 sequence is 15 residues long. Germline values: CDR1 SGHTA, CDR2 FQGTGA. V was cut by 5 bases and J by 6 bases, with 17 bases left in between. The CDR3, as DNA: TGTGCCAGCAGCCCGTACAGTACACAAATCAATGAGCAGTTCTTC. Amino acid sequence: CASSPYSTQINEQFF. The variable domain in full, completed from reference TRBV7-3 and TRBJ2-1, reads GAGVSQTPSNKVTEKGKYVELRCDPISGHTALYWYRQSLGQGPEFLIYFQGTGAADDSGLPNDRFFAVRPEGSVSTLKIQRTERGDSAVYLCASSPYSTQINEQFFGPGTRLTVL.

In this sample, this clonotype turned up many times. V gene TRBV19 combines with J gene TRBJ2-7; D could derive from TRBD1 or TRBD2 (5 bases each). CDR1 and CDR2 (germline): LNHDA, SQIVND (reference sequence). Between the trimmed V and J ends, which lost 8 bases and 6 bases, there was a span of 17 bases. The CDR3 extends over 13 amino acids. DNA for the CDR3: TGTGCCAGTTCCCCGGGACCTCGTCGCGAGCAGTACTTC. This translates into CASSPGPRREQYF.

This clonotype turned up a few times. This may be a read error: a much more frequent sequence differs by one nucleotide. CDR3 loop: CASSSSGLWTSTDPQYF. The CDR3, as DNA: TGTGCCAGCAGCTCTTCAGGACTCTGGACTAGCACAGATCCGCAGTATTTT. The chain combines TRBV7-9 with TRBJ2-3; 8 nucleotides match TRBD2. Germline V gene sequence: CDR1 SEHNR, CDR2 FQNEAQ (reference sequence). The CDR3 has 17 residues. Complete variable domain (other parts from reference TRBV7-9 and TRBJ2-3): DTGVSQNPRHKITKRGQNVTFRCDPISEHNRLYWYRQTLGQGPEFLTYFQNEAQLEKSRLLSDRFSAERPKGSFSTLEIQRTEQGDSAMYLCASSSSGLWTSTDPQYFGPGTRLTVL.

Ten or more counts support this clonotype. CDR3 region: CASSSSAPSGANVLTF. As DNA, the CDR3 is TGTGCCAGCAGCTCCTCCGCCCCCTCTGGGGCCAACGTCCTGACTTTC. The J gene is TRBJ2-6, the V gene TRBV7-2; D is undetermined. The CDR3 has 16 amino acids. CDR1 and CDR2 (germline): SGHTA, FQGNSA. Trimming cost V 4 bases and J 0 bases, with 10 bases left between them.

This clonotype was recorded at least ten times. The genes are TRBV19 and TRBJ2-3; D gene unclear. CDR1 LNHDA and CDR2 SQIVND come from the germline V gene (reference sequence). The V and J ends lost 3 bases and 2 bases respectively, with 9 bases between them. The length of the CDR3 is 14 residues. Here the CDR3 DNA reads TGTGCCAGTAGTATGTCCAGGTCCACAGATACGCAGTATTTT. Residues: CASSMSRSTDTQYF.

The table lists this clonotype with many counts. V and J are TRBV7-2 and TRBJ2-1; TRBD1 or TRBD2 may be the D gene (5 bases each). V dropped 7 bases and J dropped 2 bases, with 9 bases sitting between them. Germline V CDR1 and CDR2: SGHTA, FQGNSA. CDR3 length: 13 amino acids. The chain's CDR3 is CASIMGAYNEQFF. The CDR3 nucleotides are TGTGCCAGCATCATGGGGGCCTACAATGAGCAGTTCTTC.

This clonotype was seen repeatedly, ten times or more. A much larger clone differs from this one at a single base, so this may be a read error. V gene TRBV20-1 combines with J gene TRBJ2-1; 7 bases map to TRBD2. This CDR3 comprises 14 residues. CDR1 DFQATT and CDR2 SNEGSKA come from the germline V gene (reference sequence). CDR3 coding DNA: TGCAGTGCTAGGCAGCGGGGCCAATACACTGAGCAGTTCTTC. This encodes CSARQRGQYTEQFF.

For this clonotype: Germline is not matched at one junction end, which may reflect a read error. The chain employs TRBV5-6 and TRBJ1-2; tentative D call: TRBD1 (5 bases). Germline V gene lookup returns CDR1 SGHDT and CDR2 YYEEEE. The CDR3 runs 15 residues. The CDR3: CASSLFGAPNYGYIF. The CDR3 DNA reads as TGTGCCAGCAGCTTGTTCGGGGCCCCTAACTATGGCTACATCTTC.

The table lists this clonotype with many counts. The V and J genes are TRBV6-4 and TRBJ1-5, with a possible D match to TRBD1 (5 bases). V was shortened by 0 bases and J by 6 bases, with 15 bases between the two germline ends. The CDR3 runs to 16 residues. Germline CDR1 MRHNA, CDR2 SNTAGT. CDR3 sequence (DNA): TGTGCCAGCAGTGACTCGAGGCGGGGGTTTACTCAGCCCCAGCATTTT. Translation: CASSDSRRGFTQPQHF.

A word on this clonotype: This may be a read error: a much more frequent sequence differs by one nucleotide. The chain is built from TRBV20-1 and TRBJ2-1; D is uncertain. V was clipped by 8 bases and J by 9 bases, with 17 bases between them. The CDR3 runs 12 residues. Per germline, CDR1 DFQATT and CDR2 SNEGSKA (reference sequence). CDR3 region: CSPKKRPGEQFF. As DNA, the CDR3 is TGCAGTCCAAAAAAGAGACCAGGTGAGCAGTTCTTC.

This clonotype appeared many times. The chain carries TRBV29-1 and TRBJ2-2; D is uncertain. The CDR3 loop spans 13 amino acids. V lost 4 bases and J lost 1, with 7 bases in between. Germline V CDR1 and CDR2: SQVTM, ANQGSEA. CDR3 sequence (DNA): TGCAGCGTTGGAAGGAGGAACACCGGGGAGCTGTTTTTT. This gives the protein CSVGRRNTGELFF.

The gene calls are TRBV7-9 and TRBJ2-6, with a possible D match to TRBD2 (8 bases). The V end lost 3 bases, the J end lost 0 bases, and 18 bases lay between the germline ends. The CDR3 has 19 residues. The germline V gene has CDR1 SEHNR and CDR2 FQNEAQ (reference sequence). The CDR3 spells CASSFSGTAPLSGANVLTF. CDR3 DNA: TGTGCCAGCAGCTTTAGCGGGACAGCCCCGCTCTCTGGGGCCAACGTCCTGACTTTC.

Concerning this clonotype: Just one base apart from a much larger clone, this may be a read error. V and J are TRBV6-6 and TRBJ1-2, with 9 bases matching TRBD1. Germline CDR1 is MNHNY and CDR2 is SVGAGI (reference sequence). The CDR3 has 13 residues. Unmatched junction bases numbered 3, after V lost 6 bases and J lost 4 bases. The CDR3 DNA sequence: TGTGCCAGCAGGCGGGGACAGGGCTATGGCTACACCTTC. Amino acid sequence: CASRRGQGYGYTF.

This chain uses TRBV5-8 with TRBJ2-7, with 7 bases matching TRBD2. The CDR3 is made up of 14 amino acids. Germline lookup yields CDR1 SGHTS and CDR2 YDEGEE. V lost 4 bases, J lost 0 bases, and 4 bases stayed unmatched. The CDR3 reads CASSIRTSSYEQYF. The DNA for the CDR3 is TGTGCCAGCAGCATACGGACTAGCTCCTACGAGCAGTACTTC.

V and J are TRBV4-3 and TRBJ1-4; D is perhaps TRBD1 (6 bases). The CDR3 is 15 residues long. Trimming stripped 1 base from V and 8 bases from J, with 14 bases between. Germline assignment: CDR1 LGHNA and CDR2 YSLEER. In DNA form, the CDR3 reads TGCGCCAGCAGCCAAGGATCGACAGGTTTAGAAAAACTGTTTTTT. This encodes CASSQGSTGLEKLFF.

This clonotype came up a few times. CDR3 protein: CASSLGLAAETQYF. The DNA of the CDR3 is TGTGCCAGCAGTTTAGGGCTAGCGGCAGAGACCCAGTACTTC. The chain has TRBV12-3 or TRBV12-4 and TRBJ2-5; TRBD2 matches 7 bases. The CDR3 has 14 amino acids. Trimming removed 1 base from V and 4 bases from J; junction bases left unmatched: 3.

This clonotype showed up many times. The rearrangement joins TRBV6-5 to TRBJ2-6, with a possible D match to TRBD1 (6 bases). This CDR3 region has 17 residues. CDR1 is MNHEY, CDR2 SVGAGI, per germline. With 6 bases removed from V and 0 bases from J, the gap between germline ends came to 15 bases. DNA of the CDR3: TGTGCCAGCAGCGGTACAGGGTGGGGCTCTGGGGCCAACGTCCTGACTTTC. Protein: CASSGTGWGSGANVLTF.

V is TRBV7-2 and J is TRBJ2-7; no reliable D call. This CDR3 is 14 amino acids long. Between the trimmed V and J ends, which lost 5 bases and 0 bases, there was a span of 11 bases. Germline CDR1 and CDR2: SGHTA and FQGNSA. This chain's CDR3 is CASSVGVNSYEQYF. CDR3 nucleotide sequence: TGTGCCAGCAGCGTTGGAGTGAACTCCTACGAGCAGTACTTC.

Notes on this clonotype: This may come from a read error, since a much larger clone is one base off. The V gene is TRBV7-3, the J gene TRBJ1-6; D not certain. Per germline, CDR1 SGHTA and CDR2 FQGTGA. CDR3 length equals 18 residues. The CDR3 DNA is TGTGCCAGCAGCTTACGCGGCAGCTCCAGCTCCTATAATCCACCCCTCCACTTT. This sequence encodes CASSLRGSSSSYNPPLHF.

Ten or more counts support this clonotype. The V gene is TRBV2, the J gene TRBJ2-1; TRBD2 agrees at 7 bases. V gave up 4 bases and J gave up 6 bases; unmatched junction bases: 3. Germline values: CDR1 SNHLY, CDR2 FYNNEI. CDR3 length: 13 residues. CDR3 in DNA: TGTGCCAGCAGTGGGGGGACTACCAATGAGCAGTTCTTC. Amino acid sequence: CASSGGTTNEQFF.

V gene TRBV19 combines with J gene TRBJ2-7, with 7 bases identical to TRBD1. The CDR3 is 15 residues long. Germline CDR1 and CDR2: LNHDA and SQIVND (reference sequence). The trim removed 5 bases at V and 5 bases at J, leaving 12 bases unmatched. In DNA form, the CDR3 reads TGTGCCAGTAGTCCGTCCCGGGACAGAGGCCACGAGCAGTACTTC. The encoded protein is CASSPSRDRGHEQYF. Complete variable domain (other parts from reference TRBV19 and TRBJ2-7): DGGITQSPKYLFRKEGQNVTLSCEQNLNHDAMYWYRQDPGQGLRLIYYSQIVNDFQKGDIAEGYSVSREKKESFPLTVTSAQKNPTAFYLCASSPSRDRGHEQYFGPGTRLTVT.